The rows below give T cell receptor beta chains drawn from one sample of a study of T cell responses to AZD1222 COVID-19 vaccine. The table came from immunoSEQ multiplex PCR; TCRdb's copy has only in-frame clones and leaves some out. Here the sample spans about 140,000 clones, roughly 92% being singletons. The sample here was peripheral blood, taken 28 days after the second AZD1222 dose. These receptors were taken from an adult who received the AZD1222 COVID-19 vaccine. The CDR3 runs from the conserved cysteine through the conserved F or W. D genes are given only for firm matches.

NA TRBJ1-6 TRBV6-4 CASSDGGAPLHF
TRBD1 TRBJ2-3 TRBV12-5 CASGLGGQAADTQYF
NA TRBJ1-1 TRBV18 CASSPTNRDSAEAFF
NA TRBJ1-2 TRBV5-8 CASSLDPGAASYGYTF
TRBD1 TRBJ1-1 TRBV18 CASSQGQGRGTEAFF
TRBD2 TRBJ2-1 TRBV7-6 CASSLGPNIAGGPNEQFF
NA TRBJ2-1 TRBV28 CASSLDSHNEQFF
NA TRBJ2-5 TRBV12-5 CASGLGLSGSRETQYF
NA TRBJ1-3 TRBV5-1 CASSLGGSSGNTIYF
TRBD1 TRBJ2-1 TRBV25-1 CASSLTVGGVRGNEQFF
NA TRBJ1-1 TRBV28 CASSFGGLNTEAFF
TRBD2 TRBJ2-1 TRBV29-1 CSGWTSGTTYNEQFF
TRBD2 TRBJ2-3 TRBV6-5 CASSQLAGFTDTQYF
NA TRBJ1-1 TRBV6-1 CASSELGRLANEAFF
NA TRBJ1-1 TRBV9 CASSVLGIGEAEAFF
NA TRBJ1-2 TRBV6-5 CASSRGQIYGYTF
NA TRBJ2-3 TRBV3-1/TRBV3-2 CASSPRQLSTDTQYF
NA TRBJ1-1 TRBV5-1 CASSLVSRRAEAFF
TRBD2 TRBJ2-3 TRBV6-2/TRBV6-3 CASSFGGGAADTQYF
TRBD1 TRBJ2-3 TRBV7-9 CASSQNLRGYSTDTQYF
NA TRBJ1-5 TRBV20-1 CSASRGAKAGSQPQHF
TRBD1 TRBJ2-7 TRBV6-5 CASRKTGGREQYF